This TCR beta chain was recorded in a study of T cell responses to AZD1222 COVID-19 vaccine (TCRdb year 2021). The study in broad terms: Because spike-specific TCR depth and breadth did not differ between the two schedules, AZD1222 recipients who got a second dose at roughly 4 weeks were pooled with those who got a second dose at roughly 12 weeks. TCR sequencing was performed for over 230 trial participants, of whom 200 to 220 were given two doses of AZD1222 and approximately 26 were given two doses of MenACWY control vaccine. Enrollment into the trials was organized by age into subgroups of 18-55, 56-69 and 70-plus years, and those subgroups contained about 150, 27 and 61 TCR-sequenced participants, respectively.

General conclusions and limits of the study: In the small 56-69-year group, the increase in depth fell short of significance, most likely because of low power. After two AZD1222 doses, both the breadth and the depth of spike-specific TCRs were significantly higher than at day 0 and than in MenACWY recipients. The vaccine-associated CD4 TCRs covered the entire spike protein, and the dominant responses fell in regions 160-218 and 743-854. Because no day 14 peak-response samples were available, repertoires were characterized only after the peak T cell response. Participants were mostly white British and included more females than males, and it was suggested by the authors that clonal diversity may have been underestimated. Epitopes outside the regions mutated in the B.1.351 and B.1.1.7 variants were reportedly recognized by nearly half of the unique spike-specific TCRs. Conclusions about previously exposed vaccinees are limited because only six or seven AZD1222 recipients were SARS-CoV-2 seropositive at baseline.

As to this clone: Its cognate antigen has yet to be identified. No much larger clone is present one base from it, and per-base qualities are unavailable.

The CDR3 regions of human TCRbeta chains were subjected to immunosequencing. As for the authors' bioinformatics: Repertoire TCRs were matched against a reference library of SARS-CoV-2-specific TCRs generated with the MIRA antigen-specificity platform. Breadth meant the fraction of unique TCRs that were SARS-CoV-2-associated, whereas depth meant the fraction of total T cells that were SARS-CoV-2-associated. Using the MIRA data, each spike-specific TCR was mapped to the spike region that the TCR reacts to and placed in a CD4 or CD8 class. Log10-transformed breadth and depth values were compared by one-way ANOVA with Sidak's multiple comparisons tests. TCRdb limited this immuneACCESS table to in-frame rearrangements with V and J called. A share of clones is missing; checked studies link under half to unresolved V genes, and the rest is unexplained. The D gene and trimming were derived from the DNA, and the V and J assignments and clone size from that table. This sample has 90,000 to 120,000 clones in its table, and around 91% of those were observed once. The ten largest account for around 20% of the sample.

The CDR3 runs 11 residues from the cysteine to the phenylalanine. The retained sequence is limited to the CDR3, 33 bases, with the frame set at the first base. Trimming takes 3 bases from V and 12 bases from J, and the germline ends sit 12 bases apart. As encoded in the germline V gene, CDR1 is SGHTA while CDR2 is FQGNSA. Interpreted using the paper, the time point label stands for: baseline before first vaccination. The vaccinee samples were drawn from two UK trials, COV001 and COV002, one of which was a single-blind randomized controlled phase 2/3 trial testing AZD1222 (ChAdOx1 nCoV-19) in healthy adults. Trial participant PBMC samples were collected at day 0 and day 28 after the second dose for TCRbeta chain sequencing.

The sample was peripheral blood, taken on day 0 of AZD1222 vaccination. Recombination connected TRBV7-2 to TRBJ2-7; a weak D assignment points to TRBD2 (7 bases agree). The receptor comes from an adult in good health. The DNA sequence is given as TGTGCCAGCAGCTTCGGGGGGACACTGTACTTC. Its protein is CASSFGGTLYF.